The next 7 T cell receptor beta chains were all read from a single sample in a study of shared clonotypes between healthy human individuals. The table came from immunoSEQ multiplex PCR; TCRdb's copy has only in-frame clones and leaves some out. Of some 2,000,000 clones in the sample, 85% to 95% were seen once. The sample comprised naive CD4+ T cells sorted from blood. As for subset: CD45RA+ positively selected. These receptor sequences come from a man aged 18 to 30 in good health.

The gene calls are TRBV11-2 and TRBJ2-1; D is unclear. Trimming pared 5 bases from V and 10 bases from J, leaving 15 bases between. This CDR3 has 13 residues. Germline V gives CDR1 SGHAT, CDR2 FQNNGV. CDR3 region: CASSTANPYEQFF. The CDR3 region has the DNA TGTGCCAGCAGCACAGCAAACCCCTACGAGCAGTTCTTC.

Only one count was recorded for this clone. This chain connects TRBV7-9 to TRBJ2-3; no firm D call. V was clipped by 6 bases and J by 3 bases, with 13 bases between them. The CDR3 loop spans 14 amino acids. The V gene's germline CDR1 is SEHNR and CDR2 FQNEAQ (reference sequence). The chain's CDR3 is CASRYGEGTDTQYF. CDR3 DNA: TGTGCCAGCAGGTACGGAGAAGGGACAGATACGCAGTATTTT.

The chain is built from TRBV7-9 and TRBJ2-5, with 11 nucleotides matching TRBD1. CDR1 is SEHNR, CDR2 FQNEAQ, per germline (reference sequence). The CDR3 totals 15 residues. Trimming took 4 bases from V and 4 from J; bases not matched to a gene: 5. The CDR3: CASSSGQGVTETQYF. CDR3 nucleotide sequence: TGTGCCAGCAGCTCGGGACAGGGGGTGACAGAGACCCAGTACTTC.

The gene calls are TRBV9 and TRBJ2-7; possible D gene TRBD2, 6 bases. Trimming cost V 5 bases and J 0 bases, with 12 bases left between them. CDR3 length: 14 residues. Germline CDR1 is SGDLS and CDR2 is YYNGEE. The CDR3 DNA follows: TGTGCCAGCAGTCCACGGGGGAGCTCCTACGAGCAGTACTTC. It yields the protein CASSPRGSSYEQYF.

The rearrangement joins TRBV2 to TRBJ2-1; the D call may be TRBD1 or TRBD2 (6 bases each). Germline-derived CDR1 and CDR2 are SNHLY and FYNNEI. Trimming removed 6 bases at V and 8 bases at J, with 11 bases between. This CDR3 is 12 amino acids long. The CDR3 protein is CASRWGADEQFF. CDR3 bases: TGTGCCAGCAGATGGGGGGCCGATGAGCAGTTCTTC.

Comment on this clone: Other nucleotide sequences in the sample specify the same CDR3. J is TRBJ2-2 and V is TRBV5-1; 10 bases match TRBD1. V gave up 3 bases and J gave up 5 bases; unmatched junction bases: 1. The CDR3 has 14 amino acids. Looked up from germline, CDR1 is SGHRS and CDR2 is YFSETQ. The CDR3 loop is CASSSGQGTGELFF. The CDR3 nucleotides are TGCGCCAGCAGCTCGGGACAGGGGACCGGGGAGCTGTTTTTT. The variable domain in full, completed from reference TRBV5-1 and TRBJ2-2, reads KAGVTQTPRYLIKTRGQQVTLSCSPISGHRSVSWYQQTPGQGLQFLFEYFSETQRNKGNFPGRFSGRQFSNSRSEMNVSTLELGDSALYLCASSSGQGTGELFFGEGSRLTVL.

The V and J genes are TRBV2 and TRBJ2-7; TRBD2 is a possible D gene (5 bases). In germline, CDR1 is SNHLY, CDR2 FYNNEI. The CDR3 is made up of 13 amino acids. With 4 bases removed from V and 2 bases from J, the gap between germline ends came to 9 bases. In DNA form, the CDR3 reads TGTGCCAGCAGTGCGGACTGGACCTACGAGCAGTACTTC. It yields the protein CASSADWTYEQYF.